The entry that follows covers one TCR beta chain sequence. Antigen unknown. This sample was taken from a study of cytomegalovirus exposure and HLA in healthy donors. Study-wide context: About 80 million unique TCRs, all from HLA-typed donors, were included in an early release of the data.

Everyone who donated was a healthy bone marrow donor. Study-wide points: A highly shared variant cluster was judged a likely technical artifact. Some V segments (TRBV6-2 and TRBV6-3 among them) were excluded as indistinguishable.

It was with 60 Vbeta and 13 Jbeta primers that the PCR ran. Only in-frame clones appear in the TCRdb table, and some are missing; sequencing was by immunoSEQ multiplex PCR. This table holds about 150,000 clones, about three quarters found once. The CDR3 length is 14 residues. With 6 bases clipped from V and 7 bases from J, the junction kept 11 bases outside the gene matches. Looked up from germline, CDR1 is MNHNY and CDR2 is SVGAGI (reference sequence). This receptor was identified in a young woman in good health and CMV-seronegative. V gene TRBV6-6 combines with J gene TRBJ2-7; 8 bases fit TRBD2. What was sequenced was PBMCs. The CDR3 here is CASRAERGGGEQYF. CDR3 nucleotide sequence: TGTGCCAGCAGAGCTGAGCGGGGCGGGGGGGAGCAGTACTTC.